This is a list of T cell receptor beta chains from one sample in a study of cytomegalovirus exposure and HLA in healthy donors. Repertoires were generated with immunoSEQ multiplex PCR, while TCRdb's copy carries only in-frame clones and drops some. The sample lists 95,000 to 150,000 clones, approximately 8% occurring once. Sequences were obtained from PBMCs. The receptors derive from a woman aged 35 to 49 in good health and CMV-seropositive. Both conserved end residues are part of each CDR3. Fields, in order: V gene, J gene, clone size, D gene, CDR3 protein, CDR3 DNA. The D gene is left open where the match is weak. Clone size is shown for a subset of rows, as once, few, many or a class of expanded clone.

v_gene: TRBV7-9
j_gene: TRBJ1-4
abundance: few
d_gene: TRBD1
CDR3aa: CASSSWTGVDEKLFF
CDR3nt: TGTGCCAGCAGCTCCTGGACAGGGGTGGATGAAAAACTGTTTTTT

v_gene: TRBV5-4
j_gene: TRBJ2-5
abundance: few
d_gene: .
CDR3aa: CASSLGPRLQETQYF
CDR3nt: TGTGCCAGCAGCTTGGGACCCAGGCTGCAAGAGACCCAGTACTTC

v_gene: TRBV27
j_gene: TRBJ2-1
abundance: .
d_gene: .
CDR3aa: CASREGDEQFF
CDR3nt: TGTGCCAGCAGGGAAGGGGATGAGCAGTTCTTC

v_gene: TRBV10-1
j_gene: TRBJ1-2
abundance: few
d_gene: .
CDR3aa: CASSEYSYGYTF
CDR3nt: TGCGCCAGCAGTGAATACAGCTATGGCTACACCTTC

v_gene: TRBV7-9
j_gene: TRBJ1-1
abundance: .
d_gene: .
CDR3aa: CASSPAYNQVANTEAFF
CDR3nt: TGTGCCAGCAGCCCTGCCTACAATCAGGTCGCGAACACTGAAGCTTTCTTT

v_gene: TRBV5-1
j_gene: TRBJ2-3
abundance: few
d_gene: TRBD2
CDR3aa: CASSLGRRGGPDTQYF
CDR3nt: TGCGCCAGCAGCTTGGGAAGGCGGGGGGGCCCTGATACGCAGTATTTT

v_gene: TRBV13
j_gene: TRBJ2-3
abundance: .
d_gene: TRBD2
CDR3aa: CASSPRTSRDTQYF
CDR3nt: TGTGCCAGCAGTCCAAGGACTAGCAGGGATACGCAGTATTTT

v_gene: TRBV2
j_gene: TRBJ2-1
abundance: .
d_gene: .
CDR3aa: CASSTGSQSSYNEQFF
CDR3nt: TGTGCCAGCAGCACAGGGTCCCAGAGCTCCTACAATGAGCAGTTCTTC

v_gene: TRBV28
j_gene: TRBJ1-5
abundance: few
d_gene: .
CDR3aa: CASRSGGQPQHF
CDR3nt: TGTGCCAGCAGATCTGGAGGTCAGCCCCAGCATTTT

v_gene: TRBV6-1
j_gene: TRBJ1-2
abundance: few
d_gene: TRBD1
CDR3aa: CASSAQDRYGYTF
CDR3nt: TGTGCCAGCAGTGCCCAGGACAGGTACGGCTACACCTTC

v_gene: TRBV6-1
j_gene: TRBJ1-1
abundance: few
d_gene: .
CDR3aa: CASLTGNTEAFF
CDR3nt: TGTGCCAGCCTCACAGGGAACACTGAAGCTTTCTTT

v_gene: TRBV15
j_gene: TRBJ2-7
abundance: few
d_gene: .
CDR3aa: CATSRQTGYEQYF
CDR3nt: TGTGCCACCAGCAGACAAACAGGGTACGAGCAGTACTTC

v_gene: TRBV4-1
j_gene: TRBJ1-3
abundance: .
d_gene: .
CDR3aa: CASSQGALSVKGNTIYF
CDR3nt: TGCGCCAGCAGCCAAGGTGCACTCAGCGTTAAAGGAAACACCATATATTTT

v_gene: TRBV7-2
j_gene: TRBJ1-2
abundance: .
d_gene: TRBD1
CDR3aa: CASSSHGTGYGYTF
CDR3nt: TGTGCCAGCAGCTCCCACGGGACAGGATATGGCTACACCTTC

v_gene: TRBV7-3
j_gene: TRBJ2-7
abundance: few
d_gene: .
CDR3aa: CASSLAGNRAYEQYF
CDR3nt: TGTGCCAGCAGCTTAGCGGGGAATAGGGCTTACGAGCAGTACTTC

v_gene: TRBV2
j_gene: TRBJ2-5
abundance: few
d_gene: .
CDR3aa: CASSVRETQYF
CDR3nt: TGTGCCAGCAGCGTGAGAGAGACCCAGTACTTC

v_gene: TRBV5-5
j_gene: TRBJ2-2
abundance: .
d_gene: TRBD2
CDR3aa: CASGRNTGELFF
CDR3nt: TGCGCTAGCGGGAGGAACACCGGGGAGCTGTTTTTT

v_gene: TRBV2
j_gene: TRBJ1-4
abundance: .
d_gene: .
CDR3aa: CASSEGSVKLFF
CDR3nt: TGTGCCAGCAGTGAAGGGTCGGTAAAACTGTTTTTT

v_gene: TRBV30
j_gene: TRBJ2-3
abundance: few
d_gene: .
CDR3aa: CAWSIATGASTDTQYF
CDR3nt: TGTGCCTGGAGTATCGCGACAGGAGCTAGCACAGATACGCAGTATTTT

v_gene: TRBV2
j_gene: TRBJ1-1
abundance: .
d_gene: TRBD1
CDR3aa: CASSERDRGQHTEAFF
CDR3nt: TGTGCCAGCAGTGAACGGGACAGGGGGCAGCACACTGAAGCTTTCTTT

v_gene: TRBV18
j_gene: TRBJ1-3
abundance: few
d_gene: TRBD1
CDR3aa: CASSPTGRGLSGNTIYF
CDR3nt: TGTGCCAGCTCACCAACTGGTAGGGGGCTCTCTGGAAACACCATATATTTT

v_gene: TRBV6-6
j_gene: TRBJ1-6
abundance: .
d_gene: .
CDR3aa: CASSPRGSSYNSPLHF
CDR3nt: TGTGCCAGCAGTCCCAGGGGTAGCTCCTATAATTCACCCCTCCACTTT

v_gene: TRBV19
j_gene: TRBJ1-6
abundance: .
d_gene: .
CDR3aa: CASSKRQDNSPLHF
CDR3nt: TGTGCCAGTAGTAAACGACAGGATAATTCACCCCTCCACTTT

v_gene: TRBV5-1
j_gene: TRBJ2-3
abundance: few
d_gene: TRBD2
CDR3aa: CASSSGGHTDTQYF
CDR3nt: TGCGCCAGCAGTAGCGGGGGACACACAGATACGCAGTATTTT

v_gene: TRBV28
j_gene: TRBJ2-1
abundance: few
d_gene: TRBD2
CDR3aa: CASRAGGPNEQFF
CDR3nt: TGTGCCAGCAGAGCGGGAGGGCCGAATGAGCAGTTCTTC

v_gene: TRBV5-1
j_gene: TRBJ1-2
abundance: .
d_gene: .
CDR3aa: CASSWAWSASGYGYTF
CDR3nt: TGCGCCAGCAGCTGGGCTTGGTCGGCTTCGGGGTATGGCTACACCTTC

v_gene: TRBV2
j_gene: TRBJ1-2
abundance: .
d_gene: .
CDR3aa: CASSDSRNRVGYGYTF
CDR3nt: TGTGCCAGCAGCGACAGCCGGAATCGCGTCGGCTATGGCTACACCTTC

v_gene: TRBV7-6
j_gene: TRBJ2-7
abundance: .
d_gene: .
CDR3aa: CASSLGGGNPYEQYF
CDR3nt: TGTGCCAGCAGTCTAGGTGGGGGCAACCCCTACGAGCAGTACTTC

v_gene: TRBV7-6
j_gene: TRBJ1-4
abundance: .
d_gene: TRBD1
CDR3aa: CASSLGLRDRLSWANEKLFF
CDR3nt: TGTGCCAGCAGCTTAGGGCTCCGGGACAGGTTGTCGTGGGCTAATGAAAAACTGTTTTTT

v_gene: TRBV7-9
j_gene: TRBJ1-6
abundance: few
d_gene: TRBD1
CDR3aa: CASSPRDRGLTYNSPLHF
CDR3nt: TGTGCCAGCAGCCCCAGGGACAGGGGGCTTACATATAATTCACCCCTCCACTTT

v_gene: TRBV7-9
j_gene: TRBJ2-1
abundance: .
d_gene: .
CDR3aa: CASSLQDEQFF
CDR3nt: TGTGCCAGCAGCTTACAGGATGAGCAGTTCTTC

v_gene: TRBV7-9
j_gene: TRBJ1-4
abundance: .
d_gene: TRBD1
CDR3aa: CASSSDRGGGNEKLFF
CDR3nt: TGTGCCAGCAGCTCCGACAGGGGGGGAGGTAATGAAAAACTGTTTTTT

v_gene: TRBV12-5
j_gene: TRBJ2-1
abundance: .
d_gene: .
CDR3aa: CASGLGTDPNNEQFF
CDR3nt: TGTGCTAGTGGTTTGGGGACAGACCCCAACAATGAGCAGTTCTTC

v_gene: TRBV14
j_gene: TRBJ1-1
abundance: few
d_gene: .
CDR3aa: CASSSRGILNTEAFF
CDR3nt: TGTGCCAGCAGCAGTCGAGGAATCTTGAACACTGAAGCTTTCTTT

v_gene: TRBV19
j_gene: TRBJ2-5
abundance: .
d_gene: .
CDR3aa: CASSRRRDQQETQYF
CDR3nt: TGTGCCAGTAGTAGGCGGAGGGACCAACAAGAGACCCAGTACTTC